A selection of T cell receptor beta chains follows, all from one sample in a study of cytomegalovirus exposure and HLA in healthy donors. Produced via immunoSEQ multiplex PCR; TCRdb's table is partial and in-frame only. The data contain fewer than 200,000 clones, roughly nine tenths of them singletons. Source material: PBMCs. All receptors derive from a man younger than 35 in good health and CMV-seropositive. The CDR3 runs from the conserved cysteine through the conserved F or W. A D gene is named only where the DNA matches it firmly. Only part of the rows carry a size: once, few, many, or a class if the clone is expanded.

-,TRBV10-3,TRBJ1-1,TRBD1,CAISERQGESEAFF,TGTGCCATCAGTGAACGGCAGGGGGAGTCTGAAGCTTTCTTT
-,TRBV7-9,TRBJ2-7,-,CASSHQTHPGEQYF,TGTGCCAGCAGCCACCAGACACATCCCGGCGAGCAGTACTTC
-,TRBV7-9,TRBJ2-1,TRBD1,CASQPSGTVSQFF,TGTGCCAGCCAGCCGTCGGGGACAGTCTCGCAGTTCTTC
-,TRBV28,TRBJ2-4,TRBD1,CASSWTGIQYF,TGTGCCAGCAGTTGGACAGGAATTCAGTACTTC
-,TRBV28,TRBJ2-7,TRBD1,CASSRQGAYEQYF,TGTGCCAGCAGCCGACAGGGCGCGTACGAGCAGTACTTC
-,TRBV7-6,TRBJ2-7,-,CASSPPSGPIDEQYF,TGTGCCAGCAGCCCCCCGAGCGGGCCAATCGACGAGCAGTACTTC
once,TRBV13,TRBJ2-3,-,CASSLTTPTDTQYF,TGTGCCAGCAGCTTAACGACTCCCACAGATACGCAGTATTTT
-,TRBV19,TRBJ2-2,TRBD1,CASKGGFQGGELFF,TGTGCCAGTAAAGGGGGCTTTCAGGGCGGGGAGCTGTTTTTT
once,TRBV5-3,TRBJ2-2,-,CARSLKLRRTGELFF,TGTGCCAGAAGCTTGAAATTGAGGCGGACCGGGGAGCTGTTTTTT
once,TRBV5-1,TRBJ2-5,TRBD2,CASVTSGGAEETQYF,TGCGCCAGTGTCACTAGCGGGGGGGCCGAGGAGACCCAGTACTTC
-,TRBV4-3,TRBJ2-7,-,CASSQLVGSDEAEQYF,TGCGCCAGCAGCCAACTAGTCGGCAGCGACGAGGCAGAGCAGTACTTC
-,TRBV4-2,TRBJ2-1,TRBD2,CASSQGLAGGYNEQFF,TGTGCCAGCAGCCAAGGACTAGCGGGAGGCTACAATGAGCAGTTCTTC
-,TRBV25-1,TRBJ1-1,-,CASSERVTNTEAFF,TGTGCCAGCAGTGAACGGGTTACGAACACTGAAGCTTTCTTT
-,TRBV9,TRBJ2-3,TRBD1,CASSLQGDPSTDTQYF,TGTGCCAGCAGCCTCCAGGGGGACCCTAGCACAGATACGCAGTATTTT
-,TRBV7-9,TRBJ1-4,-,CASSRAGASREKLFF,TGTGCCAGCAGTCGAGCGGGGGCTTCTCGTGAAAAACTGTTTTTT
many,TRBV4-3,TRBJ1-4,TRBD1,CASSQDKTGGGEKLFF,TGCGCCAGCAGCCAAGATAAAACAGGGGGGGGTGAAAAACTGTTTTTT
few,TRBV6-1,TRBJ1-2,-,CASSGPYDGYTF,TGTGCCAGCAGTGGGCCTTACGATGGCTACACCTTC
once,TRBV2,TRBJ2-1,TRBD1,CARRGTGQNNEQFF,TGTGCCCGTCGAGGGACAGGGCAGAACAATGAGCAGTTCTTC
once,TRBV4-3,TRBJ2-1,-,CASSQDSPANPWNEQFF,TGCGCCAGCAGCCAAGATTCCCCAGCGAACCCTTGGAATGAGCAGTTCTTC
-,TRBV5-4,TRBJ2-7,TRBD1,CAVGQGPSEQYF,TGTGCCGTCGGACAGGGCCCGTCCGAGCAGTACTTC
-,TRBV6-1,TRBJ2-4,-,CASTVRPLAKNIQYF,TGTGCCAGCACGGTCAGGCCCTTAGCCAAAAACATTCAGTACTTC
-,TRBV6-5,TRBJ1-2,-,CASSYSRAPYGYTF,TGTGCCAGCAGTTACTCGAGGGCGCCCTATGGCTACACCTTC
-,TRBV13,TRBJ2-7,-,CASSPQAPYEQYF,TGTGCCAGCAGCCCGCAGGCCCCCTACGAGCAGTACTTC
-,TRBV6-1,TRBJ2-7,TRBD1,CASSEALEGASYEQYF,TGTGCCAGCAGTGAAGCGCTAGAGGGGGCCTCCTACGAGCAGTACTTC